This T cell receptor beta chain emerged from a study of blood T cell repertoires in COVID-19. This CDR3 has 14 amino acids. Per the germline V gene, CDR1 is SGHNT and CDR2 is YENEEA. V lost 4 bases to trimming and J lost 0 bases; unmatched junction nucleotides: 2. Data came from immunoSEQ multiplex PCR; TCRdb stores just in-frame clones and leaves some out. Of around 250,000 clones detected, roughly 80% appear once; the ten largest clones hold 5%. Within the 2 weeks before study entry, each person in the exposed group met a COVID-19 case. The V gene is TRBV11-3, the J gene TRBJ2-7, with 8 bases fitting TRBD1. Material for sequencing was PBMCs or T cells enriched from blood (not recorded which). This sequence originates from a man aged 35 to 55 who had been exposed to COVID-19. DNA of the CDR3: TGTGCCAGCAGCTATGGGACAGGCTCCTACGAGCAGTACTTC. Translation: CASSYGTGSYEQYF.